The entry below gives a single T cell receptor (beta chain) sequence along with its context. There is no known antigen for this receptor. It has no much larger one-base neighbor in the sample; base qualities were not kept. This specimen belongs to a study of cytomegalovirus exposure and HLA in healthy donors (dated by TCRdb to the late 2010s). In the study overall: According to a later analysis, the approximately 130 validation repertoires were produced on the same platform as the roughly 700 repertoires of the first cohort. The study aimed to test whether signatures of past pathogen exposure could be identified by cataloging public T cell receptors. High-throughput TCR immunosequencing, statistical association of individual TCRs with disease status, and machine learning were combined to predict cytomegalovirus infection status. Along with the approximately 700-subject first cohort, a separate validation cohort of 120 different subjects was used. Summary of the overall study and its limitations: A few of the identified cytomegalovirus-associated TCR beta chains were confirmed in vitro to be specific for cytomegalovirus antigens. A later analysis lacked HLA typing for the validation cohort, so it scored co-occurrence in that cohort across all 110 or so repertoires. It was suggested by the authors that the approach could potentially be generalized to other disease states and immunological phenotypes. In a later analysis, TCRs clustered in the first cohort were found to also tend to co-occur in the 130 or so validation repertoires, with about 93% of cluster scores above 0. While some public TCRs were present in many individuals, most TCR sequences turned up only very rarely across donors. The classifier was reported to diagnose cytomegalovirus status with high specificity and sensitivity in both the original cohort and the validation cohort. The study listed around 160 TCR beta chains as associated with cytomegalovirus.

Donors formed part of the validation cohort, which comprised over a hundred subjects and was distinct from the first cohort of over 500 subjects. V and J are truncated by 3 bases and 2 bases respectively, leaving an intervening sequence of 16 bases. From the cysteine up to the phenylalanine, the CDR3 has a length of 16 residues. This entry keeps only the CDR3 DNA: 48 bases, framed from base 1. CDR1 MNHNS and CDR2 SASEGT were looked up in the germline V gene. Library method: the immunoSEQ multiplex PCR assay. The authors' pipeline ran thus. A statistical classification framework was built to diagnose cytomegalovirus status from the catalog of TCR beta chain sequences. The table was pulled from immuneACCESS by TCRdb, which kept in-frame rearrangements only. Such tables lose some clones; where checked, under half of the loss comes from unresolved V genes, and the rest has no known cause. V, J and clone size are those of that table, while D and trimming were read from the DNA. The sample data list about 69,000 clones, and nearly 96% of these were observed just once. The leading ten clones occupy about 4.5% of the sample.

The sequenced material came from PBMCs. This chain is built from TRBV6-1 and TRBJ1-1; a weak D assignment points to TRBD1 (5 bases agree). The receptor was isolated from a woman aged 18-29 years in good health and CMV-seropositive. CDR3 reads: CASSDPGLLGNTEAFF. Read as DNA, the sequence is TGTGCCAGCAGTGACCCGGGACTTTTGGGCAACACTGAAGCTTTCTTT.